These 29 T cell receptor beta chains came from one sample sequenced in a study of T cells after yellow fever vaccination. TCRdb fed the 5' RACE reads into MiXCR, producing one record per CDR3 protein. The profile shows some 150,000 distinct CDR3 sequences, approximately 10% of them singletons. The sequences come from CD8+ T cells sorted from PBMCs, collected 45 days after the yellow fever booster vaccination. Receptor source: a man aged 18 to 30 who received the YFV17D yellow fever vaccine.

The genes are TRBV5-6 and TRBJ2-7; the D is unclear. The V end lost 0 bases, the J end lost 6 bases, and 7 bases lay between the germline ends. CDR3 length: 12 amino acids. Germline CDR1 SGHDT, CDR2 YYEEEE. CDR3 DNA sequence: TGTGCCAGCAGCTTGGGGCTTGGCGAGCAGTACGTC. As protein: CASSLGLGEQYV.

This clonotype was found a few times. The CDR3 DNA sequence: TGTGCCAGCAGCGCTTACGATGAAAAACTGTTTTTT. It encodes CASSAYDEKLFF. The chain combines TRBV9 with TRBJ1-4, with D unresolved. Germline V gives CDR1 SGDLS, CDR2 YYNGEE. V was trimmed by 3 bases and J by 6 bases, leaving 6 bases between them. The length of the CDR3 is 12 residues.

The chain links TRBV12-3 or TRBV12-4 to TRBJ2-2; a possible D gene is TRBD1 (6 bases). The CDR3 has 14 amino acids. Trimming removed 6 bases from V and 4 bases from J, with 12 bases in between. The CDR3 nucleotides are TGTGCCAGCAGCGTAACAGGGTTCACCGGGGAGCTGTTTTTT. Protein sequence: CASSVTGFTGELFF.

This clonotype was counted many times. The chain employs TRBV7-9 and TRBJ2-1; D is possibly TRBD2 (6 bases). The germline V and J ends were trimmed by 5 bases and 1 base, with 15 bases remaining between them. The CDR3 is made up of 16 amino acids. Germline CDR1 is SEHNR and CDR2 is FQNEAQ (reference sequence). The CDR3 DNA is TGTGCCAGCAGCCCTGATGACGGGAGATCCTACAATGAGCAGTTCTTC. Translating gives CASSPDDGRSYNEQFF.

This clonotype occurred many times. Written as DNA, the CDR3 is TGCGCCAGCAGCCAAGGGACGTATGGAAACACCATATATTTT. Residues: CASSQGTYGNTIYF. The chain recombines TRBV4-3 with TRBJ1-3; D is undetermined. The CDR3 is 14 amino acids. The V gene's germline CDR1 is LGHNA and CDR2 YSLEER. Trimming cost V 1 base and J 3 bases, with 7 bases left between them.

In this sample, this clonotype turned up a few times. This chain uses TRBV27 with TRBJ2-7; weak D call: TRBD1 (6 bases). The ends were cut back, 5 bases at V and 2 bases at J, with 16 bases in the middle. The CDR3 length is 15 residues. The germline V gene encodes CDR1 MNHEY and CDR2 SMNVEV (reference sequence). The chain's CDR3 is CASSPRWGLPYEQYF. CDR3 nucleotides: TGTGCCAGCAGTCCACGTTGGGGGCTACCCTACGAGCAGTACTTC.

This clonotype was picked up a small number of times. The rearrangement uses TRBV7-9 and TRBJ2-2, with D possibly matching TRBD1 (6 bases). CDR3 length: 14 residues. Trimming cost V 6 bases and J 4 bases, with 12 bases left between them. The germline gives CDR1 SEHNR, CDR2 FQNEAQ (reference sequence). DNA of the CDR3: TGTGCCAGCAGGCTCACAGGGCTCACCGGGGAGCTGTTTTTT. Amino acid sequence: CASRLTGLTGELFF.

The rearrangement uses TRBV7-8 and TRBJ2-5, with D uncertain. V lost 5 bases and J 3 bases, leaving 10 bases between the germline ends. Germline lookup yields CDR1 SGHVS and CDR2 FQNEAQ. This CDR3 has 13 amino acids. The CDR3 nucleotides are TGTGCCAGCAGCAATACCTTGGAAGAGACCCAGTACTTC. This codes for CASSNTLEETQYF.

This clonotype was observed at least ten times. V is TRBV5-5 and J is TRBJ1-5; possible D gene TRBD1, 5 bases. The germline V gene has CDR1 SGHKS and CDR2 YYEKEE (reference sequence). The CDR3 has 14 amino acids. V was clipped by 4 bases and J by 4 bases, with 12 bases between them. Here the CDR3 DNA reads TGTGCCAGCAGCCCCGGGACGGGAAATCAGCCCCAGCATTTT. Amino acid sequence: CASSPGTGNQPQHF. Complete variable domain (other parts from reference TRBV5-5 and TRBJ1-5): DAGVTQSPTHLIKTRGQQVTLRCSPISGHKSVSWYQQVLGQGPQFIFQYYEKEERGRGNFPDRFSARQFPNYSSELNVNALLLGDSALYLCASSPGTGNQPQHFGDGTRLSIL.

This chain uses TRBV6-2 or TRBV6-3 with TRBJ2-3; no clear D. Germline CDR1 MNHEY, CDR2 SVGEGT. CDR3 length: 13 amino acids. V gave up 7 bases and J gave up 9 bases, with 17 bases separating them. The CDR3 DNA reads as TGTGCCAGCACCTCGGCTTACGTAAGGACGCAGTATTTT. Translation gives CASTSAYVRTQYF.

The CDR3 loop reads CASSLASDEQYV. The CDR3 nucleotides are TGTGCCAGCAGCTTAGCCAGTGACGAGCAGTACGTC. The chain is built from TRBV7-9 and TRBJ2-7; no clear D gene. CDR3 length: 12 amino acids. Looked up from germline, CDR1 is SEHNR and CDR2 is FQNEAQ (reference sequence). V lost 0 bases and J lost 5, with 5 bases in between.

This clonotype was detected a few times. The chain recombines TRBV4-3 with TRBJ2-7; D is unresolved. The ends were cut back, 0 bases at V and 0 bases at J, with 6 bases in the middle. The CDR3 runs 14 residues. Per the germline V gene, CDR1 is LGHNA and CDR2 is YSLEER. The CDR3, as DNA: TGCGCCAGCAGCCAAGATTCAGGCTCCTACGAGCAGTACTTC. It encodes CASSQDSGSYEQYF.

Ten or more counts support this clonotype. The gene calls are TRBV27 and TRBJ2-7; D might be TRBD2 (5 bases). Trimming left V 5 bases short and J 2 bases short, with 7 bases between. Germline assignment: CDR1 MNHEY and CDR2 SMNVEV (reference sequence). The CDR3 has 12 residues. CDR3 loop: CASSRGTYEQYF. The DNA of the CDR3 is TGTGCCAGCAGTCGGGGTACCTACGAGCAGTACTTC.

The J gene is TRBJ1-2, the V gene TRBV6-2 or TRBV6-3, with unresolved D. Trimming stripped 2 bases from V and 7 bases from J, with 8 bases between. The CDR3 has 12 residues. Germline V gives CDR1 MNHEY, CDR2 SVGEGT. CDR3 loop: CASSYLGSGYTF. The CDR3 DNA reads TGTGCCAGCAGTTACCTTGGGAGTGGCTACACCTTC.

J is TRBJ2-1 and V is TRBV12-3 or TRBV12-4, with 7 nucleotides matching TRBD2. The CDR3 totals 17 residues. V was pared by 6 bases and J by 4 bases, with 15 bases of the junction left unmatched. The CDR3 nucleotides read TGTGCCAGCAGACCAGCGGGACTCCGTGTCCCTTACAATGAGCAGTTCTTC. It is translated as CASRPAGLRVPYNEQFF.

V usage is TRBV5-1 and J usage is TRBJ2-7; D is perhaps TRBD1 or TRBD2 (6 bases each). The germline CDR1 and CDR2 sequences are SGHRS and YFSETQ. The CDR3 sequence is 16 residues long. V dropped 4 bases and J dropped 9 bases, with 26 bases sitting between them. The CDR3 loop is CASSHRISGARGRQYV. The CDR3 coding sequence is TGCGCCAGCAGCCATCGGATCTCAGGGGCGCGGGGCCGGCAGTACGTC.

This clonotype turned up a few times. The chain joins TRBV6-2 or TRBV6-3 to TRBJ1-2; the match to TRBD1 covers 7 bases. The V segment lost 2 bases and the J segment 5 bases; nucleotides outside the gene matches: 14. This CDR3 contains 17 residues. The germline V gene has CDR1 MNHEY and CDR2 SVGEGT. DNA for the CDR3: TGTGCCAGCAGTTACGACAGGGACGGAATAAACCCTTATGGCTACACCTTC. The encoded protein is CASSYDRDGINPYGYTF.

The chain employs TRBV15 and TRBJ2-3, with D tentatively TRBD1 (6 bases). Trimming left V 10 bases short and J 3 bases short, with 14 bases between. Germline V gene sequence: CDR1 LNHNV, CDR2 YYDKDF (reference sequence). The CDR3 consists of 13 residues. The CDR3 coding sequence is TGTGCCAGCGGGCCGAGGGGGACAGATACGCAGTATTTT. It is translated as CASGPRGTDTQYF.

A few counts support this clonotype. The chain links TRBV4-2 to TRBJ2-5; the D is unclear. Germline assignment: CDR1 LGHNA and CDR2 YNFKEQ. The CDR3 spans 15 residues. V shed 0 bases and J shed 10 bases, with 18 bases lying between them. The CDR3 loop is CASSQEHSPPDSQYF. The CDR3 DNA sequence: TGTGCCAGCAGCCAAGAGCACAGCCCCCCGGATAGCCAGTACTTC.

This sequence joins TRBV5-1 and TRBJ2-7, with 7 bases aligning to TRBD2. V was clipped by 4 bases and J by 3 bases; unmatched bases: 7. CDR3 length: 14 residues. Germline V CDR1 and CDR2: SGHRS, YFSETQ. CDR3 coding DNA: TGCGCCAGCAGCCTGGGGCCGGGGGGCTACGAGCAGTACGTC. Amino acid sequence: CASSLGPGGYEQYV.

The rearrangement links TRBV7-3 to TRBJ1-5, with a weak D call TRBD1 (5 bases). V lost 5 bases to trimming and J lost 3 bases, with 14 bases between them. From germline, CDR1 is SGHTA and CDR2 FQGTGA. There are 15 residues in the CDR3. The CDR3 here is CASSPTGSLNQPQHF. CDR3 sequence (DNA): TGTGCCAGCAGCCCAACAGGTAGCCTCAATCAGCCCCAGCATTTT.

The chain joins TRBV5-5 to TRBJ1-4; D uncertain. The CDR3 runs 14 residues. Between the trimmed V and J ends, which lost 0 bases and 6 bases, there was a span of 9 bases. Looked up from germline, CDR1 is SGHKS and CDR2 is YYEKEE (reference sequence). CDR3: CASSLEGGDEKLFF. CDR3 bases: TGTGCCAGCAGCTTGGAAGGTGGAGATGAAAAACTGTTTTTT. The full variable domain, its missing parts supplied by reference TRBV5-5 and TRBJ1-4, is DAGVTQSPTHLIKTRGQQVTLRCSPISGHKSVSWYQQVLGQGPQFIFQYYEKEERGRGNFPDRFSARQFPNYSSELNVNALLLGDSALYLCASSLEGGDEKLFFGSGTQLSVL.

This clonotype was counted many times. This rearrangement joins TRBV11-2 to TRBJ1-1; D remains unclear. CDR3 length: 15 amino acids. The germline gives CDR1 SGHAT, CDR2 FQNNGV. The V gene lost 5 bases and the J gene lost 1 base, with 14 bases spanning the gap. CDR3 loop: CASSLYHSPNTEAFF. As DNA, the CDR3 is TGTGCCAGCAGCCTCTACCATTCCCCGAACACTGAAGCTTTCTTT. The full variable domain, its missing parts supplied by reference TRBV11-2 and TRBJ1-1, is EAGVAQSPRYKIIEKRQSVAFWCNPISGHATLYWYQQILGQGPKLLIQFQNNGVVDDSQLPKDRFSAERLKGVDSTLKIQPAKLEDSAVYLCASSLYHSPNTEAFFGQGTRLTVV.

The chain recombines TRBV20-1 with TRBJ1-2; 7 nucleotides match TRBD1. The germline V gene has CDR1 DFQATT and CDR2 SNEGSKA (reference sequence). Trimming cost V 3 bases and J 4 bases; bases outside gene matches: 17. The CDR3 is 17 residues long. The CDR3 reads CSASVGQRGRMGYGYTF. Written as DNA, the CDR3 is TGCAGTGCTAGCGTAGGGCAGAGGGGGCGGATGGGCTATGGCTACACCTTC.

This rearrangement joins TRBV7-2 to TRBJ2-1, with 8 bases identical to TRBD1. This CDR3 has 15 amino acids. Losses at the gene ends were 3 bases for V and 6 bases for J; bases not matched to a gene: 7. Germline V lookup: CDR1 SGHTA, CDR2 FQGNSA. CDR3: CASSFRTGIGNEQFF. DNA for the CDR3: TGTGCCAGCAGCTTTCGGACAGGGATTGGCAATGAGCAGTTCTTC.

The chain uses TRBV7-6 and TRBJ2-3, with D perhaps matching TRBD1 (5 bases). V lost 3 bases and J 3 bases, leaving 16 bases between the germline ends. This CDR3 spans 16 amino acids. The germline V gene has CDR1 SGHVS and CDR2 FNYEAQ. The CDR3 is CASSFFQGTATDTQYF. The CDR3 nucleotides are TGTGCCAGCAGCTTCTTCCAGGGCACGGCAACAGATACGCAGTATTTT. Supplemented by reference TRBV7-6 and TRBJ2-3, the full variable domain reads GAGVSQSPRYKVTKRGQDVALRCDPISGHVSLYWYRQALGQGPEFLTYFNYEAQQDKSGLPNDRFSAERPEGSISTLTIQRTEQRDSAMYRCASSFFQGTATDTQYFGPGTRLTVL.

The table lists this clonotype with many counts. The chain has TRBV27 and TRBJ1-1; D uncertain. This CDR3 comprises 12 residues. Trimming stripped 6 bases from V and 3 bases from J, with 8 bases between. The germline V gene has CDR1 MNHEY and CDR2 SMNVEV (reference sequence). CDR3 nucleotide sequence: TGTGCCAGCAGGGACTTCGACACTGAAGCTTTCTTT. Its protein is CASRDFDTEAFF.

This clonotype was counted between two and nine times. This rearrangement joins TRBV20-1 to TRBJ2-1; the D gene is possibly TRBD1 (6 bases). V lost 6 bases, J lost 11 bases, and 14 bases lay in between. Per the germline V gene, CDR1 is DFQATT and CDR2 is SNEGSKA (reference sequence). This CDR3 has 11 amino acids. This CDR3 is CSAFEGTKQFF. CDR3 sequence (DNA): TGCAGTGCCTTCGAGGGGACAAAGCAGTTCTTC.

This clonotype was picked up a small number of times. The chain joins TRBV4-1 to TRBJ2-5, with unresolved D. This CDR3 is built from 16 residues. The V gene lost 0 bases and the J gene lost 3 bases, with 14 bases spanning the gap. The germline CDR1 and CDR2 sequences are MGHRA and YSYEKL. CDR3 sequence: CASSQDSHREKETQYF. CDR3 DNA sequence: TGCGCCAGCAGCCAAGATAGCCACAGAGAGAAAGAGACCCAGTACTTC.